These 7 T cell receptor beta chains were sequenced from one sample in a study of shared clonotypes between healthy human individuals. Repertoires were generated with immunoSEQ multiplex PCR, while TCRdb's copy carries only in-frame clones and drops some. The sample carries 470,000 or so clones, 81% recorded once. Sequenced: PBMCs. All receptors derive from a woman aged 35 to 49 in good health. Some clones in this sample may be carry-over from other donors' samples.

This clone appeared many times. The V call is TRBV6-1, the J call TRBJ2-7, with 10 bases lining up with TRBD1. The CDR3 sequence is 15 residues long. Germline CDR1 reads MNHNS; CDR2 reads SASEGT. The V gene end was trimmed by 5 bases and the J gene end by 0 bases; junction bases not matched to a gene: 4. Here the CDR3 reads CASSTRQGASYEQYF. Written as DNA, the CDR3 is TGTGCCAGCAGTACCCGACAGGGGGCCTCCTACGAGCAGTACTTC.

The chain is built from TRBV30 and TRBJ1-1, with TRBD1 matching over 11 bases. The germline V gene encodes CDR1 GTSNPN and CDR2 SVGIG (reference sequence). The CDR3 covers 15 residues. V gave up 0 bases and J gave up 6 bases; unmatched junction bases: 6. CDR3 protein: CAWSVPDRGRAEAFF. CDR3 in DNA: TGTGCCTGGAGTGTACCGGACAGGGGGCGGGCTGAAGCTTTCTTT.

This clone appeared a single time. V usage is TRBV2 and J usage is TRBJ2-5, with D perhaps TRBD1 or TRBD2 (5 bases each). Germline assignment: CDR1 SNHLY and CDR2 FYNNEI. V was clipped by 8 bases and J by 2 bases, with 12 bases between them. The CDR3 has 13 amino acids. CDR3 DNA sequence: TGTGCCAGCGAACGGGACCTTCAAGAGACCCAGTACTTC. The encoded protein is CASERDLQETQYF.

Comment on this clone: Since a much larger clone is just one base distant, this may be a read error. Likely a read error: the CDR3 ends without its conserved phenylalanine or tryptophan. The V and J genes are TRBV30 and TRBJ1-1; a weak D match, TRBD1 (6 bases). The CDR3 extends over 14 amino acids. From germline, CDR1 is GTSNPN and CDR2 SVGIG (reference sequence). CDR3: CAWSGQTMNAEAFI. The CDR3 nucleotides are TGTGCCTGGAGCGGACAGACGATGAACGCTGAAGCTTTCATT.

Of note for this clone: A far larger clone is only one base removed, so a read error is likely. The gene calls are TRBV7-9 and TRBJ2-5, with D hard to call. The CDR3 runs 13 residues. Trimming removed 3 bases from V and 8 bases from J, with 13 bases in between. Germline loops: CDR1 SEHNR, CDR2 FQNEAQ (reference sequence). In DNA form, the CDR3 reads TGTGCCAGCAGCTTGGGATTGCTGGATACCCAGTACTTC. Translating it yields CASSLGLLDTQYF.

This clone came up once. The V call is TRBV4-3, the J call TRBJ1-2; TRBD1 matches 10 bases. Germline CDR1 is LGHNA and CDR2 is YSLEER. The CDR3 is made up of 15 amino acids. Trimming cost V 4 bases and J 4 bases; bases outside gene matches: 6. In DNA form, the CDR3 reads TGCGCCAGCAGCCCCGGACAGGGGGACGGCTATGGCTACACCTTC. Protein: CASSPGQGDGYGYTF.

V usage is TRBV10-3 and J usage is TRBJ1-2, with D hard to call. The CDR3 loop spans 14 amino acids. Trimming pared 4 bases from V and 4 bases from J, leaving 13 bases between. Germline loops: CDR1 ENHRY, CDR2 SYGVKD. CDR3 protein: CAISGERWGYGYTF. The CDR3 region has the DNA TGTGCCATCAGTGGGGAAAGGTGGGGCTATGGCTACACCTTC.